The 7 T cell receptor beta chains below were found in one sample sequenced in a study of graft-versus-host responses after intestinal transplantation. Sequenced by immunoSEQ multiplex PCR; TCRdb stores in-frame clones only, minus some. This table has 75,000 to 100,000 clones, 80% to 95% appearing once. These receptors have no identified antigens. The material was unstimulated CD8+ T cells sorted from spleen or lymph node cells, obtained before intestinal transplant. The receptors were gathered from a human donor who received an intestinal transplant.

CDR3 amino acids: CASSLEFGGLGEKLFF. In nucleotides, the CDR3 is TGTGCCAGCAGCTTAGAGTTTGGGGGACTCGGTGAAAAACTGTTTTTT. This chain connects TRBV11-2 to TRBJ1-4, with a weak D call TRBD1 (5 bases). This CDR3 is built from 16 residues. V shed 0 bases and J shed 7 bases, with 15 bases lying between them. Looked up from germline, CDR1 is SGHAT and CDR2 is FQNNGV.

CDR3 coding DNA: TGTGCCTGGAGTGCCGGGGACTCATACGAGCAGTACTTC. Its protein is CAWSAGDSYEQYF. The chain uses TRBV30 and TRBJ2-7, with D tentatively TRBD2 (6 bases). V shed 1 base and J shed 4 bases, with 11 bases lying between them. The CDR3 is 13 residues long. CDR1 is GTSNPN and CDR2 is SVGIG in the germline V gene (reference sequence).

This clone appeared a single time. This rearrangement joins TRBV28 to TRBJ2-3; 12 nucleotides agree with TRBD2. Germline CDR1 is MDHEN and CDR2 is SYDVKM. The CDR3 length is 15 residues. J gave up 4 bases and V 3 bases, and 2 bases lay outside the gene matches. Here the CDR3 reads CASSLLAGGPDTQYF. As DNA, the CDR3 is TGTGCCAGCAGTTTGCTAGCGGGAGGGCCAGATACGCAGTATTTT.

This clone appeared once. The chain recombines TRBV27 with TRBJ1-2, with a possible D match to TRBD1 (6 bases). CDR1 and CDR2 (germline): MNHEY, SMNVEV (reference sequence). The length of the CDR3 is 15 residues. Trimming shortened V by 5 bases and J by 5 bases, and 18 bases separated the two germline ends. The CDR3 loop reads CASSKSPGQMYGYTF. The CDR3, as DNA: TGTGCCAGCAGTAAGTCACCGGGACAAATGTATGGCTACACCTTC.

This chain joins TRBV7-6 and TRBJ2-7, with 12 bases lining up with TRBD1. Germline CDR1 reads SGHVS; CDR2 reads FNYEAQ. The CDR3 contains 15 residues. V shed 3 bases and J 4 bases; nucleotides not matched to a gene: 4. The CDR3 here is CASSFGTGGRYEQYF. The DNA of the CDR3 is TGTGCCAGCAGCTTCGGGACAGGGGGCAGGTACGAGCAGTACTTC.

The chain links TRBV6-5 to TRBJ1-2; D uncertain. Germline loops: CDR1 MNHEY, CDR2 SVGAGI. Trimming shortened V by 3 bases and J by 4 bases, and 6 bases separated the two germline ends. The CDR3 consists of 12 residues. CDR3 residues: CASSYSSYGYTF. CDR3 DNA: TGTGCCAGCAGTTATAGTTCCTATGGCTACACCTTC.

The chain uses TRBV15 and TRBJ2-1, with TRBD1 matching 10 bases. The CDR3 sequence is 14 residues long. V was clipped by 3 bases and J by 6 bases; unmatched bases: 2. The germline CDR1 and CDR2 sequences are LNHNV and YYDKDF (reference sequence). The CDR3 region has the DNA TGTGCCACCAGCAGCGGGACAGGGGTCAATGAGCAGTTCTTC. This gives the protein CATSSGTGVNEQFF.